This T cell receptor (beta chain) was captured by sequencing in a study of T cell responses to AZD1222 COVID-19 vaccine. Study-level points and caveats: Across the whole spike, CD4 TCRs peaked at regions 160-218 and 743-854. The donor cohort was predominantly white British with a female majority, and clonal diversity may have been underestimated. Researchers took repertoire samples only after the peak T cell response had come.

Trimming pared 0 bases from V and 5 bases from J, leaving 10 bases between. Germline V gives CDR1 LGHNA, CDR2 YNFKEQ. The CDR3 consists of 15 residues. Worth noting for this clone: Its target is not known.

Pooled in the analysis were second doses at about 4 or about 12 weeks. Clones were sequenced by immunoSEQ multiplex PCR, and TCRdb holds only the in-frame ones, with some missing. This sample yields some 31,000 clones, of which 88% are seen a single time; around 15% belongs to the top ten. The chain recombines TRBV4-2 with TRBJ2-2, with D maybe TRBD2 (5 bases). The sample here was peripheral blood, taken 28 days after the second AZD1222 dose. The sequence was collected from an adult who received the AZD1222 COVID-19 vaccine. The CDR3 spells CASSQDAGGTGELFF. In DNA, the CDR3 is TGTGCCAGCAGCCAAGACGCGGGCGGGACCGGGGAGCTGTTTTTT.